The 18 T cell receptor beta chains below all came from one sample that was sequenced in a study of blood T cell repertoires in COVID-19. TCRdb keeps only in-frame clones here, not all; method: immunoSEQ multiplex PCR. This sample carries over 200,000 clones, more than 85% of them seen once, and the ten largest clones take 0.55% to 0.75%. Source material: peripheral blood. The receptors originated from a man in his forties or fifties with acute or convalescent COVID-19.

The chain combines TRBV4-2 with TRBJ2-3, with 11 positions matching TRBD2. The CDR3 spans 16 residues. Germline V gene data show CDR1 as LGHNA and CDR2 as YNFKEQ. V dropped 0 bases and J dropped 10; count of bases not matched to a gene: 9. As DNA, the CDR3 is TGTGCCAGCAGCCAAGAACTAGCGGGGGCCCTGGGTCCGCAGTATTTT. Protein sequence: CASSQELAGALGPQYF.

The rearrangement links TRBV29-1 to TRBJ2-3, with TRBD1 matching over 7 bases. The CDR3 is 16 residues long. Germline assignment: CDR1 SQVTM and CDR2 ANQGSEA. The V and J ends lost 0 bases and 0 bases, in that order; junction bases with no gene match: 6. DNA of the CDR3: TGCAGCGTTGAAGATCGGGACAGACCTAGCACAGATACGCAGTATTTT. It is translated as CSVEDRDRPSTDTQYF.

The J gene is TRBJ2-1, the V gene TRBV7-2; TRBD2 aligns across 11 bases. There are 17 residues in the CDR3. CDR1 is SGHTA, CDR2 FQGNSA, per germline. With V trimmed by 0 bases and J by 2 bases, 3 bases remained unmatched. For the CDR3, the DNA is TGTGCCAGCAGCTTAGCGCGGGGACTAGCGGCCTACAATGAGCAGTTCTTC. This sequence encodes CASSLARGLAAYNEQFF.

The genes are TRBV5-1 and TRBJ1-2; no clear D. This CDR3 comprises 14 residues. V was clipped by 3 bases and J by 1 base, with 10 bases between them. Per germline, CDR1 SGHRS and CDR2 YFSETQ. The CDR3 DNA reads as TGCGCCAGCAGCTGGGCAGAGATTAACTATGGCTACACCTTC. It encodes CASSWAEINYGYTF.

V gene TRBV6-6 combines with J gene TRBJ1-4; D possibly corresponds to TRBD1 (5 bases). Germline V gene sequence: CDR1 MNHNY, CDR2 SVGAGI (reference sequence). The CDR3 loop spans 13 amino acids. V dropped 4 bases and J dropped 8 bases, with 11 bases sitting between them. The CDR3 sequence is CASSSWAGEKLFF. For the CDR3, the DNA is TGTGCCAGCAGTTCTTGGGCAGGGGAAAAACTGTTTTTT.

V is TRBV19 and J is TRBJ2-5; 7 bases map to TRBD2. Trimming took 1 base from V and 5 from J; bases not matched to a gene: 7. The CDR3 runs to 15 residues. The V gene's germline CDR1 is LNHDA and CDR2 SQIVND (reference sequence). CDR3 in amino acids: CASSIVGREGETQYF. CDR3 DNA sequence: TGTGCCAGTAGTATAGTGGGCAGGGAGGGGGAGACCCAGTACTTC. The full variable domain, with the rest looked up from reference TRBV19 and TRBJ2-5, is DGGITQSPKYLFRKEGQNVTLSCEQNLNHDAMYWYRQDPGQGLRLIYYSQIVNDFQKGDIAEGYSVSREKKESFPLTVTSAQKNPTAFYLCASSIVGREGETQYFGPGTRLLVL.

V and J are TRBV27 and TRBJ1-1; D unresolved. CDR3 length: 14 residues. With 3 bases removed from V and 1 base from J, the gap between germline ends came to 9 bases. Germline-derived CDR1 and CDR2 are MNHEY and SMNVEV (reference sequence). The CDR3 nucleotides read TGTGCCAGCAGTTTCGCCAACAAGAACACTGAAGCTTTCTTT. It codes for CASSFANKNTEAFF.

This rearrangement joins TRBV3-1 (or the pseudogene TRBV3-2) to TRBJ2-1, with TRBD2 as a possible D gene (7 bases). CDR3 size: 18 residues. V shed 2 bases and J shed 0 bases, with 17 bases lying between them. Germline lookup yields CDR1 LGHDT and CDR2 YNNKEL (reference sequence). In DNA, the CDR3 is TGTGCCAGCAGCCAACAGGGGTCCGGCGGGGGCTCCTACAATGAGCAGTTCTTC. It is translated as CASSQQGSGGGSYNEQFF.

The rearrangement links TRBV5-1 to TRBJ2-1, with 12 nucleotides matching TRBD2. This CDR3 is built from 16 residues. The V gene's germline CDR1 is SGHRS and CDR2 YFSETQ. Unmatched junction bases numbered 9, after V lost 4 bases and J lost 7 bases. CDR3 DNA: TGCGCCAGCAGCCAATCCCTAGCGGGGGGGCGAAATGAGCAGTTCTTC. This gives the protein CASSQSLAGGRNEQFF.

The chain recombines TRBV4-2 with TRBJ2-1, with D tentatively TRBD2 (6 bases). CDR3 length: 16 amino acids. Deletions cut 1 base from V and 2 bases from J, with 12 bases between. CDR1 is LGHNA, CDR2 YNFKEQ, per germline. CDR3 in DNA: TGTGCCAGCAGCCAAGGCCACAAGCGGGCCTACAATGAGCAGTTCTTC. Its translation is CASSQGHKRAYNEQFF.

CDR3 nucleotide sequence: TGCAGCGTTGAACTAGCGGAAATTCAGTACTTC. Its translation is CSVELAEIQYF. V and J are TRBV29-1 and TRBJ2-4; 7 bases line up with TRBD2. Trimming cost V 2 bases and J 10 bases; bases outside gene matches: 2. Germline assignment: CDR1 SQVTM and CDR2 ANQGSEA. The CDR3 has 11 residues.

The chain joins TRBV5-5 to TRBJ2-5; D not certain. Trimming cost V 4 bases and J 5 bases, with 9 bases left between them. Germline V gene data show CDR1 as SGHKS and CDR2 as YYEKEE (reference sequence). The length of the CDR3 is 12 residues. The CDR3 DNA is TGTGCCAGCAGCCCGGTGGTTGAGACCCAGTACTTC. This encodes CASSPVVETQYF.

This clone appeared a single time. The J gene is TRBJ2-6, the V gene TRBV5-5; TRBD1 is a possible D gene (6 bases). Germline CDR1 and CDR2: SGHKS and YYEKEE (reference sequence). The CDR3 sequence is 18 residues long. V lost 0 bases, J lost 0 bases, and 13 bases lay in between. The CDR3 sequence is CASSLDAGDLSGANVLTF. The CDR3 DNA is TGTGCCAGCAGCTTGGATGCAGGGGACCTCTCTGGGGCCAACGTCCTGACTTTC.

The chain uses TRBV6-6 and TRBJ2-7; 12 bases align to TRBD2. Germline V gene sequence: CDR1 MNHNY, CDR2 SVGAGI (reference sequence). This CDR3 has 16 residues. Unmatched junction bases numbered 6, after V lost 0 bases and J lost 6 bases. The CDR3 DNA follows: TGTGCCAGCAGTTACTCGATAGGACTAGCGGGACTCGAGCAGTACTTC. Amino acids: CASSYSIGLAGLEQYF.

The V and J genes are TRBV6-5 and TRBJ2-5; TRBD2 agrees at 12 bases. V lost 1 base and J lost 3; bases outside the gene matches: 3. The CDR3 is 16 residues long. CDR1 MNHEY and CDR2 SVGAGI come from the germline V gene. CDR3 DNA: TGTGCCAGCAGTTACTTTTGGACTAGCGGGGAAGAGACCCAGTACTTC. This sequence encodes CASSYFWTSGEETQYF.

The CDR3 sequence: CASSILVTGGFEQFF. The CDR3, as DNA: TGTGCCAGTAGTATCCTTGTGACAGGGGGCTTCGAGCAGTTCTTC. The chain recombines TRBV19 with TRBJ2-1, with 10 positions matching TRBD1. The junction had 9 bases not matched to a gene; V was cut back by 3 bases and J by 10 bases. This CDR3 has 15 residues. In germline, CDR1 is LNHDA, CDR2 SQIVND (reference sequence).

J is TRBJ2-5 and V is TRBV7-9, with 7 bases aligning to TRBD1. Germline V CDR1 and CDR2: SEHNR, FQNEAQ (reference sequence). The CDR3 runs to 13 residues. V gave up 4 bases and J gave up 2 bases; unmatched junction bases: 1. CDR3 coding DNA: TGTGCCAGCAGCTCGACAGGGCAAGAGACCCAGTACTTC. Translated: CASSSTGQETQYF.

This sequence joins TRBV19 and TRBJ2-2, with a tentative D call TRBD2 (5 bases). Germline V lookup: CDR1 LNHDA, CDR2 SQIVND (reference sequence). Trimming took off 7 bases at V and 0 bases at J, with 12 bases between the two ends. This CDR3 is built from 15 residues. The CDR3 region is CASNWEMSNTGELFF. The DNA of the CDR3 is TGTGCCAGTAATTGGGAGATGTCGAACACCGGGGAGCTGTTTTTT.